The 31 T cell receptor beta chains in this list originate from one sample, sequenced in a study of shared clonotypes between healthy human individuals. Naive CD8 cells lacked CD45RO and underwent positive selection for CCR7, leaving out terminally differentiated effector memory CD45RA+ cells. Clones were sequenced by immunoSEQ multiplex PCR, and TCRdb holds only the in-frame ones, with some missing. The sample records approximately 1.9 million clones, around 93% being singletons. What was sequenced was naive CD8+ T cells from PBMCs. The receptors shown here come from a man between 18 and 35 years old in good health. Some clones in this sample may be carry-over from other donors' samples.

V and J are TRBV14 and TRBJ2-7, with TRBD1 matching 8 bases. V lost 5 bases and J lost 4; bases outside the gene matches: 4. Germline lookup yields CDR1 SGHDN and CDR2 FVKESK. The CDR3 extends over 13 amino acids. This CDR3 reads CASSTDRGYEQYF. In nucleotides, the CDR3 is TGTGCCAGCAGCACTGACAGGGGTTACGAGCAGTACTTC.

The chain couples TRBV7-9 to TRBJ2-7, with a tentative D call TRBD1 (7 bases). Trimming left V 5 bases short and J 4 bases short, with 18 bases between. From germline, CDR1 is SEHNR and CDR2 FQNEAQ (reference sequence). The CDR3 contains 15 residues. In DNA, the CDR3 is TGTGCCAGCAGCCCTCCAGCGACAGGGAGGTACGAGCAGTACTTC. Protein sequence: CASSPPATGRYEQYF.

The chain has TRBV19 and TRBJ1-1; D might be TRBD1 (5 bases). Per the germline V gene, CDR1 is LNHDA and CDR2 is SQIVND (reference sequence). This CDR3 is built from 16 residues. V lost 9 bases and J lost 3, with 23 bases in between. As DNA, the CDR3 is TGTGCCAGCCGTAACAAGAGGTGGGGGACCGACACTGAAGCTTTCTTT. This gives the protein CASRNKRWGTDTEAFF.

J is TRBJ1-1 and V is TRBV5-8; no definite D call. V was shortened by 5 bases and J by 1 base, with 9 bases between the two germline ends. In germline, CDR1 is SGHTS, CDR2 YDEGEE. CDR3 length: 13 amino acids. CDR3 region: CASSYTGNTEAFF. Here the CDR3 DNA reads TGTGCCAGCAGTTATACGGGGAACACTGAAGCTTTCTTT.

Note on this clone: The junction departs from germline at one end; a sequencing error may be responsible. The chain is built from TRBV7-3 and TRBJ2-1; 12 bases are shared with TRBD1. Germline CDR1 is SGHTA and CDR2 is FQGTGA. The CDR3 is 12 residues long. CDR3 in amino acids: CASSPGDRGQIF. CDR3 bases: TGTGCCAGCAGCCCGGGGGACAGGGGGCAGATCTTC.

This chain links TRBV7-6 with TRBJ2-7; perhaps TRBD2 as D (5 bases). V was trimmed by 2 bases and J by 3 bases, leaving 8 bases between them. CDR3 length: 13 residues. Germline loops: CDR1 SGHVS, CDR2 FNYEAQ. This CDR3 reads CASSLPGSYEQYF. CDR3 nucleotide sequence: TGTGCCAGCAGCTTACCTGGGAGCTACGAGCAGTACTTC.

The chain joins TRBV30 to TRBJ1-1, with D hard to call. The germline V gene has CDR1 GTSNPN and CDR2 SVGIG (reference sequence). Trimming took off 1 base at V and 6 bases at J, with 9 bases between the two ends. This CDR3 has 12 residues. The CDR3 spells CAWSALKPEAFF. In nucleotides, the CDR3 is TGTGCCTGGAGTGCCCTCAAACCTGAAGCTTTCTTT. Supplemented by reference TRBV30 and TRBJ1-1, the full variable domain reads SQTIHQWPATLVQPVGSPLSLECTVEGTSNPNLYWYRQAAGRGLQLLFYSVGIGQISSEVPQNLSASRPQDRQFILSSKKLLLSDSGFYLCAWSALKPEAFFGQGTRLTVV.

The J gene is TRBJ2-1, the V gene TRBV29-1; TRBD2 agrees at 10 bases. Germline assignment: CDR1 SQVTM and CDR2 ANQGSEA. V lost 3 bases to trimming and J lost 3 bases; unmatched junction nucleotides: 5. The CDR3 is made up of 15 amino acids. CDR3: CSVEVSSGSYNEQFF. Written as DNA, the CDR3 is TGCAGCGTTGAGGTATCTAGCGGGAGCTACAATGAGCAGTTCTTC.

The rearrangement joins TRBV10-3 to TRBJ1-3; D unclear. CDR3 length: 15 amino acids. CDR1 is ENHRY and CDR2 is SYGVKD in the germline V gene. Trimming stripped 2 bases from V and 2 bases from J, with 10 bases between. CDR3 bases: TGTGCCATCAGTGAGGTCGGCTTCACTGGAAACACCATATATTTT. Its translation: CAISEVGFTGNTIYF.

Comments on this clone: The same CDR3 can be traced to other DNA sequences in this sample. The chain uses TRBV19 and TRBJ2-7; tentative D call: TRBD2 (6 bases). The V gene lost 6 bases and the J gene lost 3 bases, with 12 bases spanning the gap. The CDR3 length is 13 residues. Per germline, CDR1 LNHDA and CDR2 SQIVND (reference sequence). The DNA of the CDR3 is TGTGCCAGTAGCATCTTTAGCGGCTACGAGCAGTACTTC. Amino acid sequence: CASSIFSGYEQYF.

V gene TRBV7-6 combines with J gene TRBJ2-1; possible D gene TRBD2, 6 bases. In germline, CDR1 is SGHVS, CDR2 FNYEAQ. The V gene lost 5 bases and the J gene lost 1 base, with 15 bases spanning the gap. The CDR3 loop spans 16 amino acids. The CDR3 here is CASSLLAETSYNEQFF. The DNA for the CDR3 is TGTGCCAGCAGCCTTTTAGCGGAAACTTCCTACAATGAGCAGTTCTTC.

This chain joins TRBV15 and TRBJ1-1, with 9 bases identical to TRBD1. Germline V lookup: CDR1 LNHNV, CDR2 YYDKDF (reference sequence). There are 15 residues in the CDR3. Trimming removed 9 bases from V and 0 bases from J; junction bases left unmatched: 8. The DNA of the CDR3 is TGTGCCACTAGGGACAGGGACTCCATGAACACTGAAGCTTTCTTT. Protein product: CATRDRDSMNTEAFF.

To note about this clone: At one of its ends the junction is not consistent with the germline gene, which may arise from a read error. The chain uses TRBV5-8 and TRBJ2-6, with no clear D. The CDR3 runs 17 residues. CDR1 and CDR2 from the germline V gene are SGHTS and YDEGEE. CDR3 sequence (DNA): TGTGCCAGCAGTTCATCTCATCACACAAAGTCGGGCCAACGTCCTGACTTT. Its translation is CASSSSHHTKSGQRPDF.

Worth noting for this clone: One end of the junction is discordant with germline, which a read error may explain. The chain uses TRBV29-1 and TRBJ2-7, with D perhaps TRBD2 (6 bases). The CDR3 has 13 residues. Germline loops: CDR1 SQVTM, CDR2 ANQGSEA. The DNA for the CDR3 is TGCAGCGTTAAGTATAGCGGAGCCTACGAGCAGTGCTTC. It encodes CSVKYSGAYEQCF.

Comments on this clone: This specimen includes other DNA sequences encoding the same CDR3. V gene TRBV7-9 combines with J gene TRBJ2-1; no definite D call. V was shortened by 4 bases and J by 7 bases, with 8 bases between the two germline ends. The CDR3 has 12 amino acids. CDR1 is SEHNR and CDR2 is FQNEAQ in the germline V gene (reference sequence). The CDR3 DNA reads TGTGCCAGCAGCTCAGCGCCGAATGAGCAGTTCTTC. Translating gives CASSSAPNEQFF.

The J gene is TRBJ2-7, the V gene TRBV27; D uncertain. The germline V gene encodes CDR1 MNHEY and CDR2 SMNVEV (reference sequence). V lost 5 bases and J 2 bases, leaving 13 bases between the germline ends. This CDR3 has 14 residues. The CDR3 DNA follows: TGTGCCAGCAGTCGCCAGGTTTCCCCCTACGAGCAGTACTTC. Translation gives CASSRQVSPYEQYF.

The gene calls are TRBV5-1 and TRBJ1-1; D unclear. The CDR3 covers 14 residues. The V and J ends lost 4 bases and 4 bases respectively, with 14 bases between them. CDR1 is SGHRS, CDR2 YFSETQ, per germline. CDR3: CASSPREGGTEAFF. In DNA form, the CDR3 reads TGCGCCAGCAGCCCTAGGGAGGGCGGCACTGAAGCTTTCTTT. Complete variable domain (other parts from reference TRBV5-1 and TRBJ1-1): KAGVTQTPRYLIKTRGQQVTLSCSPISGHRSVSWYQQTPGQGLQFLFEYFSETQRNKGNFPGRFSGRQFSNSRSEMNVSTLELGDSALYLCASSPREGGTEAFFGQGTRLTVV.

This clone appeared once. V gene TRBV6-5 combines with J gene TRBJ1-2, with D maybe TRBD1 (5 bases). Germline V CDR1 and CDR2: MNHEY, SVGAGI. Trimming took 7 bases from V and 7 from J, leaving 13 bases between them. The CDR3 sequence is 12 residues long. CDR3 region: CASNPGTGGYTF. The CDR3 DNA follows: TGTGCCAGCAACCCTGGGACCGGTGGCTACACCTTC.

The chain employs TRBV19 and TRBJ1-2, with 11 bases identical to TRBD1. CDR1 is LNHDA, CDR2 SQIVND, per germline (reference sequence). The ends lost 6 bases at V and 6 bases at J; junction bases unmatched: 12. CDR3 length: 16 residues. The CDR3 nucleotides are TGTGCCAGTAGAGTCGGAAAGGGACAGGGGGACGATGGCTACACCTTC. Encoded protein: CASRVGKGQGDDGYTF.

The CDR3 DNA sequence: TGTGCCAGCAGCCGGATAGCGGGGCACCAAGAGACCCAGTACTTC. It codes for CASSRIAGHQETQYF. The chain is built from TRBV7-6 and TRBJ2-5; 8 nucleotides match TRBD2. This CDR3 is 15 amino acids long. Germline CDR1 and CDR2: SGHVS and FNYEAQ. V shed 5 bases and J 0 bases; nucleotides not matched to a gene: 5.

J is TRBJ2-1 and V is TRBV9, with D tentatively TRBD1 (5 bases). The CDR3 spans 14 residues. V dropped 0 bases and J dropped 7 bases, with 11 bases sitting between them. Germline V CDR1 and CDR2: SGDLS, YYNGEE. The CDR3 DNA is TGTGCCAGCAGCGTAGACAGACCAGGGAATGAGCAGTTCTTC. Translated, it gives CASSVDRPGNEQFF.

J is TRBJ1-3 and V is TRBV7-9; D is undetermined. V lost 4 bases and J lost 3, with 19 bases in between. The CDR3 contains 17 residues. The V gene's germline CDR1 is SEHNR and CDR2 FQNEAQ (reference sequence). Written as DNA, the CDR3 is TGTGCCAGCAGCTCCGATCATTCCCCCTGGGGTGGAAACACCATATATTTT. Its translation is CASSSDHSPWGGNTIYF. Full variable domain (missing parts from reference TRBV7-9 and TRBJ1-3): DTGVSQNPRHKITKRGQNVTFRCDPISEHNRLYWYRQTLGQGPEFLTYFQNEAQLEKSRLLSDRFSAERPKGSFSTLEIQRTEQGDSAMYLCASSSDHSPWGGNTIYFGEGSWLTVV.

The CDR3: CASSPGLVLGELFF. The DNA of the CDR3 is TGTGCCAGCAGTCCGGGACTAGTGCTCGGGGAGCTGTTTTTT. The rearrangement uses TRBV27 and TRBJ2-2, with 8 bases identical to TRBD2. The germline gives CDR1 MNHEY, CDR2 SMNVEV (reference sequence). CDR3 length equals 14 residues. Trimming at V came to 5 bases and at J to 7 bases, leaving 6 bases not matched to a gene.

About this clone itself: Other DNA sequences within the sample encode an identical CDR3. This sequence joins TRBV9 and TRBJ2-7, with D possibly TRBD2 on 6 matching bases. The CDR3 has 13 residues. V lost 0 bases, J lost 6 bases, and 10 bases lay in between. From germline, CDR1 is SGDLS and CDR2 YYNGEE. The CDR3 sequence is CASSVGAGSEQYF. DNA of the CDR3: TGTGCCAGCAGCGTAGGCGCGGGGTCCGAGCAGTACTTC.

The chain carries TRBV10-3 and TRBJ2-7; 8 positions match TRBD1. This CDR3 spans 15 amino acids. Germline CDR1 reads ENHRY; CDR2 reads SYGVKD. Trimming removed 0 bases from V and 4 bases from J; junction bases left unmatched: 5. The CDR3 here is CAISESSGGAYEQYF. CDR3 in DNA: TGTGCCATCAGTGAGTCCTCAGGGGGCGCGTACGAGCAGTACTTC.

This clone showed up just once. Within the sample, other DNA sequences also encode this same CDR3. The chain uses TRBV27 and TRBJ2-7, with 7 bases aligning to TRBD1. Germline CDR1 MNHEY, CDR2 SMNVEV (reference sequence). The junction had 12 bases not matched to a gene; V was cut back by 3 bases and J by 4 bases. This CDR3 spans 16 amino acids. In DNA form, the CDR3 reads TGTGCCAGCAGTTTGTCTTCCGGGACAGCTATTTACGAGCAGTACTTC. This translates into CASSLSSGTAIYEQYF.

The chain combines TRBV7-9 with TRBJ1-5, with 9 bases fitting TRBD1. Germline CDR1 SEHNR, CDR2 FQNEAQ (reference sequence). Trimming cost V 5 bases and J 6 bases; bases outside gene matches: 14. This CDR3 is 17 amino acids long. The CDR3 spells CASSPTGYGDRAQPQHF. CDR3 sequence (DNA): TGTGCCAGCAGCCCCACGGGGTACGGGGACAGGGCTCAGCCCCAGCATTTT.

The chain employs TRBV2 and TRBJ2-5; a possible D gene is TRBD2 (6 bases). CDR1 is SNHLY, CDR2 FYNNEI, per germline. Trimming left V 4 bases short and J 5 bases short, with 17 bases between. The CDR3 contains 15 residues. CDR3 sequence: CASSAPGLRAETQYF. Here the CDR3 DNA reads TGTGCCAGCAGTGCCCCTGGACTAAGGGCGGAGACCCAGTACTTC.

The count of this clone is one. The J gene is TRBJ2-7, the V gene TRBV5-4, with D perhaps matching TRBD1 (6 bases). V lost 4 bases, J lost 6 bases, and 23 bases lay in between. The germline gives CDR1 SGHNT, CDR2 YYREEE (reference sequence). This CDR3 is built from 16 residues. The CDR3 is CASSPRLGGSAAEQYF. The DNA of the CDR3 is TGTGCCAGCAGCCCGCGTCTTGGGGGCAGTGCCGCCGAGCAGTACTTC.

CDR3 nucleotide sequence: TGTGCCAGCAGCGTAGGGGGCAGGGTCGAAAAGCAGTTCTTC. Residues: CASSVGGRVEKQFF. V is TRBV9 and J is TRBJ2-1, with D possibly being TRBD1 (5 bases). The CDR3 length is 14 residues. Germline V gene data show CDR1 as SGDLS and CDR2 as YYNGEE. Trimming cost V 0 bases and J 11 bases, with 15 bases left between them. Complete variable domain (other parts from reference TRBV9 and TRBJ2-1): DSGVTQTPKHLITATGQRVTLRCSPRSGDLSVYWYQQSLDQGLQFLIQYYNGEERAKGNILERFSAQQFPDLHSELNLSSLELGDSALYFCASSVGGRVEKQFFGPGTRLTVL.

V gene TRBV5-1 combines with J gene TRBJ2-7; possibly TRBD1 for D (6 bases). V was clipped by 6 bases and J by 7 bases, with 23 bases between them. CDR1 is SGHRS, CDR2 YFSETQ, per germline. CDR3 length: 15 amino acids. The CDR3 spells CASNFGDIPPGEQYF. The CDR3 coding sequence is TGCGCCAGCAACTTCGGGGACATACCCCCGGGAGAGCAGTACTTC.